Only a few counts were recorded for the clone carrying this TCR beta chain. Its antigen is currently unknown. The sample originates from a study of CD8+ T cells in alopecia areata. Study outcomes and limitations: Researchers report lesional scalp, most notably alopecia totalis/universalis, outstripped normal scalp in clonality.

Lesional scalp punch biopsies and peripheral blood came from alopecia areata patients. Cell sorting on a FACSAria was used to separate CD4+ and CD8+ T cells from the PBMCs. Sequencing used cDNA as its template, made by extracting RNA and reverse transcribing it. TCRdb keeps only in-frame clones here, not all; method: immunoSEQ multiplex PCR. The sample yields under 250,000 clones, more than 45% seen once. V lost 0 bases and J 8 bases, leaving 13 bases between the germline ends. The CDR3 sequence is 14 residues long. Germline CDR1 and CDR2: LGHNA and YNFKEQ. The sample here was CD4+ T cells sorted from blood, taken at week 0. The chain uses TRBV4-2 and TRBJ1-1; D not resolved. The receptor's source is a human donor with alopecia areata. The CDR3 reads CASSQDRVGREAFF. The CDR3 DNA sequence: TGTGCCAGCAGCCAAGATCGGGTGGGAAGGGAAGCTTTCTTT.